Sequencing of this T cell receptor beta chain was carried out in a study of blood T cells in healthy people across ages. With a J-beta primer mix and a sample-barcoded 5' primer, a second PCR ran about 7 to 11 cycles. Each cDNA was tagged by a template-switch adaptor containing 12 random nucleotides. TCRdb reanalysed the 5' RACE reads using MiXCR and keeps one entry per CDR3 protein. The repertoire holds roughly 700,000 distinct CDR3 sequences, with around 25% as singletons. Germline-derived CDR1 and CDR2 are SGHNT and YENEEA. The CDR3 is 18 amino acids. Trimming cost V 5 bases and J 7 bases; bases outside gene matches: 11. In its sample, this clonotype was seen a few times. Each sample gave at least 6.5 million isolated PBMCs. This sample was shared with a second study, whose subject was T cells of mothers and their children. Per that paper: The donors comprised six children and their three healthy Caucasian mothers.

The TCR originated in a boy aged 5 to 17 in good health. Material for sequencing was blood. The V and J genes are TRBV11-3 and TRBJ2-1; 16 bases align to TRBD2. CDR3 protein: CASSLGLAGGRVFNEQFF. In nucleotides, the CDR3 is TGTGCCAGCAGCCTGGGACTAGCGGGAGGGCGAGTCTTTAATGAGCAGTTCTTC.